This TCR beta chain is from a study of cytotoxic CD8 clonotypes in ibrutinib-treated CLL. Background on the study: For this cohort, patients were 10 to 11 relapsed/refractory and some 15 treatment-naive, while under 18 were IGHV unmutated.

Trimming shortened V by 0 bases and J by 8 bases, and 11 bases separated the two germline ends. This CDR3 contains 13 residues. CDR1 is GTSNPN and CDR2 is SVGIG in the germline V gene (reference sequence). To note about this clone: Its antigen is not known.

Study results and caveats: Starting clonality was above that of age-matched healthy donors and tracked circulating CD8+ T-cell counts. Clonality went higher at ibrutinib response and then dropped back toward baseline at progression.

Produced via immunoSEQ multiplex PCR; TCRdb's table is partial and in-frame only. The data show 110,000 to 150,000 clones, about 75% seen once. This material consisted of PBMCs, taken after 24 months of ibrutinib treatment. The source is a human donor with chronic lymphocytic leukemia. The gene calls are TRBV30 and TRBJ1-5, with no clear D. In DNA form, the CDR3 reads TGTGCCTGGAGTGTATCCGGGGTCGAGCCCCAGCATTTT. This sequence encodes CAWSVSGVEPQHF.